The T cell receptor (beta chain) under discussion was sequenced for a study of molecular identifiers for immune sequencing clone quantification. Germline lookup yields CDR1 DFQATT and CDR2 SNEGSKA (reference sequence). The CDR3 contains 14 residues. V lost 6 bases and J lost 0, with 15 bases in between. Previously reported methods and listed TCR primers produced the bulk TCR libraries. From the PCR reads, TCRdb called clonotypes with MiXCR, one entry per CDR3 protein. The sample holds over 65,000 distinct CDR3 sequences, approximately 25% seen once. The sequenced sample was naive CD8+ T cells from blood, with Jurkat cell RNA spiked in. The subset was: FACS-sorted CD8+CD4-CCR7+CD45RA+ naive T cells. The gene calls are TRBV20-1 and TRBJ2-7, with D unclear. The sequence came from a human donor in good health. Some libraries in this study had Jurkat cell RNA spiked in. In DNA, the CDR3 is TGCAGTGCCAATGGGCTTTCAAACTCCTACGAGCAGTACTTC. Amino acids: CSANGLSNSYEQYF.